These 7 T cell receptor beta chains came from one sample sequenced in a study of blood T cells in healthy people across ages. A second PCR, run for roughly 6 to 11 cycles, used a sample-barcoded 5' primer plus a J-beta primer mix. Each CDR3 protein gets one entry after TCRdb re-called the 5' RACE reads with MiXCR. The sample has more than 650,000 distinct CDR3 sequences, 22% seen once; the top ten hold approximately 20%. Sequenced material: blood. The receptor source for this set is an older man in good health.

This sequence joins TRBV24-1 and TRBJ2-2; D possibly uses TRBD1 or TRBD2 (5 bases each). CDR3 length equals 14 residues. The germline V gene has CDR1 KGHDR and CDR2 SFDVKD. V gave up 4 bases and J gave up 4 bases, with 9 bases separating them. The DNA of the CDR3 is TGTGCCACCAGTGACCCCGGGACCACCGGGGAGCTGTTTTTT. Translation gives CATSDPGTTGELFF.

This clonotype occurred a few times. The chain employs TRBV4-1 and TRBJ2-2, with 8 positions matching TRBD2. The CDR3 totals 16 residues. Germline values: CDR1 MGHRA, CDR2 YSYEKL. The V segment lost 0 bases and the J segment 6 bases; nucleotides outside the gene matches: 6. The CDR3 DNA reads as TGCGCCAGCAGCCAAGATCCCGGGGGGGTGGCCGGGGAGCTGTTTTTT. This sequence encodes CASSQDPGGVAGELFF.

This clonotype was seen only a few times. The chain couples TRBV5-1 to TRBJ1-1; weak D call: TRBD1 (6 bases). The germline V gene encodes CDR1 SGHRS and CDR2 YFSETQ. Trimming took 2 bases from V and 4 from J, leaving 12 bases between them. The CDR3 loop spans 14 amino acids. The CDR3, as DNA: TGCGCCAGCAGCTTCGCCACAGGGTCCACTGAAGCTTTCTTT. Translation gives CASSFATGSTEAFF. The full variable domain, in which reference TRBV5-1 and TRBJ1-1 provide the parts outside the CDR3, is KAGVTQTPRYLIKTRGQQVTLSCSPISGHRSVSWYQQTPGQGLQFLFEYFSETQRNKGNFPGRFSGRQFSNSRSEMNVSTLELGDSALYLCASSFATGSTEAFFGQGTRLTVV.

V gene TRBV19 combines with J gene TRBJ2-3; D might be TRBD2 (6 bases). The CDR3 has 15 residues. V lost 3 bases to trimming and J lost 0 bases, with 10 bases between them. Germline values: CDR1 LNHDA, CDR2 SQIVND (reference sequence). CDR3 nucleotide sequence: TGTGCCAGTAGTATCGGCCTAGCGAGCACAGATACGCAGTATTTT. This encodes CASSIGLASTDTQYF.

This chain connects TRBV6-1 to TRBJ2-2, with no clear D. The germline V gene has CDR1 MNHNS and CDR2 SASEGT. This CDR3 has 13 residues. Trimming took off 0 bases at V and 7 bases at J, with 6 bases between the two ends. The CDR3 here is CASSEASVGELFF. Here the CDR3 DNA reads TGTGCCAGCAGTGAAGCGTCAGTCGGGGAGCTGTTTTTT.

This clonotype was seen at least ten times. The genes are TRBV12-3 or TRBV12-4 and TRBJ2-3; no firm D call. The CDR3 extends over 11 amino acids. Trimming shortened V by 2 bases and J by 5 bases, and 2 bases separated the two germline ends. In nucleotides, the CDR3 is TGTGCCAGCAGTTTAAAAGATACGCAGTATTTT. Translating gives CASSLKDTQYF.

The CDR3 nucleotides are TGTGCCAGCACCAACCCGGACGTACCCATGAACACTGAAGCTTTCTTT. It translates to CASTNPDVPMNTEAFF. The chain employs TRBV6-2 or TRBV6-3 and TRBJ1-1; D is unresolved. The CDR3 spans 16 residues. The germline V and J ends were trimmed by 7 bases and 0 bases, with 18 bases remaining between them. CDR1 and CDR2 from the germline V gene are MNHEY and SVGEGT.